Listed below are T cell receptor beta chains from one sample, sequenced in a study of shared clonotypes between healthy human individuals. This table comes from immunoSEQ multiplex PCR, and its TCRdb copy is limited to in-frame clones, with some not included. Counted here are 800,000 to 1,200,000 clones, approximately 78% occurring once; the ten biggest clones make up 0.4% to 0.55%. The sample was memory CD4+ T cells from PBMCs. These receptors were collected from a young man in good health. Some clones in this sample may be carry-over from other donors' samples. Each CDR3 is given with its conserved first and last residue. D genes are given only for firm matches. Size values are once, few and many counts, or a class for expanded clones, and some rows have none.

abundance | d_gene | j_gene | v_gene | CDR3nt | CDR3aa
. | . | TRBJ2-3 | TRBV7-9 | TGTGCCAGCAGCTCACGGAGTGGGGCTTACCTCCCGGATACGCAGTATTTT | CASSSRSGAYLPDTQYF
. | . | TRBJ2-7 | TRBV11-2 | TGTGCCAGCAGCCCTCAACGGATCGGAGGCGAGCAGTACTTC | CASSPQRIGGEQYF
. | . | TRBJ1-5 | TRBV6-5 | TGTGCCAGCGGGGGGGGGAGCAATCAGCCCCAGCATTTT | CASGGGSNQPQHF
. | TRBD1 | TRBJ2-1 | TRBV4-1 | TGCGCCAGCAGCCCCAGGGACAGCGTTGCGTTCGGTGAGCAGTTCTTC | CASSPRDSVAFGEQFF
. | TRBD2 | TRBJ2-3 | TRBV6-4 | TGTGCCAGCAGTGACAACGTCGGCTGGATAGCGGGAGCTACGCAGTATTTT | CASSDNVGWIAGATQYF
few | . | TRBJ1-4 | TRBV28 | TGTGCCAGCAGGCCGGAGGGAACTAATGAAAAACTGTTTTTT | CASRPEGTNEKLFF
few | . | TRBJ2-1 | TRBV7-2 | TGTGCCAGCAGCTTAGCCTTTACGGTGTACAATGAGCAGTTCTTC | CASSLAFTVYNEQFF
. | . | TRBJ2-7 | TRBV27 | TGTGCCAGCAGGAACAGGTACGAGCAGTACTTC | CASRNRYEQYF
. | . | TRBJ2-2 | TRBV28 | TGTGCCAGCAGTTTGTCTAGCGTTGGAACCGGGGAGCTGTTTTTT | CASSLSSVGTGELFF
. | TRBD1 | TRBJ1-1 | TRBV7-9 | TGTGCCAGCAGCCCCGACAGGGTCATCACTGAAGCTTTCTTT | CASSPDRVITEAFF
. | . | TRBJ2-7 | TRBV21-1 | TGTGCCAGCAGCAAAACCTTTTCCTACGAGCAGTACTTC | CASSKTFSYEQYF
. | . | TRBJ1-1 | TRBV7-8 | TGTGCCAGCAGCTTCACAGGGAGGATGGGTGAAGATTTCTTT | CASSFTGRMGEDFF
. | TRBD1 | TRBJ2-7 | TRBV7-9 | TGTGCCAGCAGCTCCGCTGCCGGGACAGGCAATTACGAGCAGTACTTC | CASSSAAGTGNYEQYF
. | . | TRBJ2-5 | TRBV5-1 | TGCGCCAGCAGCCCAGGAGTGCAGGGAGAGACCCAGTACTTC | CASSPGVQGETQYF
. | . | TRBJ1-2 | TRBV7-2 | TGTGCCAGCAGCTCAGGACGGCGCCACACCTTC | CASSSGRRHTF
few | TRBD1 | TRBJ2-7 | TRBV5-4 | TGTGCCAGCAGCTTGGGGGACAGGGGGGATTCCTACGAGCAGTACTTC | CASSLGDRGDSYEQYF
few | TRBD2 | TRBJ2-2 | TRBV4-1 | TGCGCCAGCAGCCAAGGGCTAGCGGGCACCGGGGAGCTGTTTTTT | CASSQGLAGTGELFF
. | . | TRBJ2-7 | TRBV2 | TGTGCCAGCAACATCGGCGGGACGGGTGAGCAGTACTTC | CASNIGGTGEQYF
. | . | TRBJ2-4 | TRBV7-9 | TGTGCCAGCAGCCCGCCGGGGGGCGGGGACATTCAGTACTTC | CASSPPGGGDIQYF
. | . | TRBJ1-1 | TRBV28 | TGTGCCAGCAGTTTAATCGGGACTGAAGCTTTCTTT | CASSLIGTEAFF
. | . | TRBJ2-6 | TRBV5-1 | TGCGCCAGCAGCATCCGCCCTGGGGCCAACGTCCTGACTTTC | CASSIRPGANVLTF
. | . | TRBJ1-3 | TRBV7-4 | TGTGCCAGGGACCGACAGGCGTCTGGAAACACCATATATTTT | CARDRQASGNTIYF
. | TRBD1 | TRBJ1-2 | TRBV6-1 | TGTGCCAGCAGTGAAGCGCTAAGACAGGGATATGGCTACACCTTC | CASSEALRQGYGYTF
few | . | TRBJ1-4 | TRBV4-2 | TGTGCCAGCAGCCACCCCGGCGGAACTAATGAAAAACTGTTTTTT | CASSHPGGTNEKLFF
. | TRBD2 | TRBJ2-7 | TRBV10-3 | TGTGCCATCAGTGTTAGCGGGAGCTCCTACGAGCAGTACTTC | CAISVSGSSYEQYF
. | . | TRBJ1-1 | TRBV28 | TGTGCCAGCAGTTTTGTGGCAGTGGCTGAAGCTTTCTTT | CASSFVAVAEAFF
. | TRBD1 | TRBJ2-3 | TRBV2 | TGTGCCAGCAGTGCAAACAGGGGAACAGATACGCAGTATTTT | CASSANRGTDTQYF
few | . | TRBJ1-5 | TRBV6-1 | TGTGCCAGCACCACCATTATGAATCAGCCCCAGCATTTT | CASTTIMNQPQHF
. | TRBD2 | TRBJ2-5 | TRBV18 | TGTGCCAGCGGACTAGCGGGAGGAGAAGAGACCCAGTACTTC | CASGLAGGEETQYF
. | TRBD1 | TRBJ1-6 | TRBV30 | TGTGCCTGGAGTCCTAAGGACAGGGGGTTTGTACCCCTCCACTTT | CAWSPKDRGFVPLHF
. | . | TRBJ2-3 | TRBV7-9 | TGTGCCAGCAGCTCCTTGTTGGTTACGCAGTATTTT | CASSSLLVTQYF
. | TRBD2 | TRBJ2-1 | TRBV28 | TGTGCCAGCAGCATAATAAGACTAGCGTTCCATGAGCAGTTCTTC | CASSIIRLAFHEQFF
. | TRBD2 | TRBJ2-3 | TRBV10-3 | TGTGCCATCAGCGTAGCGGGACAAAGCACAGATACGCAGTATTTT | CAISVAGQSTDTQYF
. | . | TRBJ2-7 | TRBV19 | TGTGCCAGTAGTATCTCGGGGGAAGGATCCTACGAGCAGTACTTC | CASSISGEGSYEQYF
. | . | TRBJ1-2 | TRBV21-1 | TGTGCCAGCGACAAGGGGGGTACAAAGTATGGCTACACCTTC | CASDKGGTKYGYTF
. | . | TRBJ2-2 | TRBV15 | TGTGCCACCAGCAGAGACAGAAAGAACACCGGGGAGCTGTTTTTT | CATSRDRKNTGELFF
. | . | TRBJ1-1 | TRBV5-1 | TGCGCCAGCAGCGTTTCAGGGGAGAAAAACACTGAAGCTTTCTTT | CASSVSGEKNTEAFF
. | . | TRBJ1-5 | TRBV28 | TGTGCCAGCAGTATGACCCAGTACCTCTATAGCAATCAGCCCCAGCATTTT | CASSMTQYLYSNQPQHF
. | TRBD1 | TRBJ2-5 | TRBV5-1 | TGCGCCAGCAGCCCCGGGACAGAGCAAGAGACCCAGTACTTC | CASSPGTEQETQYF
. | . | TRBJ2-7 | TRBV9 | TGTGCCAGCAGCGTAGCCGCTAGTGGGGCATCCTACGAGCAGTACTTC | CASSVAASGASYEQYF
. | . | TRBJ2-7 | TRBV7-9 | TGTGCCAGCAGCTTAGAGGCGGGGGCGGAGGTCGAGCAGTACTTC | CASSLEAGAEVEQYF
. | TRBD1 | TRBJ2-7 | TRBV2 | TGTGCCAGCAGGGAGGACAGGGTTTTCTACGAGCAGTACTTC | CASREDRVFYEQYF
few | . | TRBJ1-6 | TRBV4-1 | TGCGCCAGCAGCCTCGATCCCGGATCCAATTCACCCCTCCACTTT | CASSLDPGSNSPLHF
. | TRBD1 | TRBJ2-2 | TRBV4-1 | TGCGCCAGCAGCCAAGGACAGGGTATCGGGGAGCTGTTTTTT | CASSQGQGIGELFF
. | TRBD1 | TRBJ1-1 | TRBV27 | TGTGCCAGCAGTCCCGCCGCCAGGGGGTACACTGAAGCTTTCTTT | CASSPAARGYTEAFF
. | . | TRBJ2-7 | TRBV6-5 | TGTGCCAGCAGTTTCATCTTACGACCCTACGAGCAGTACTTC | CASSFILRPYEQYF
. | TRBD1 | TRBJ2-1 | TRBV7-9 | TGTGCCAGCAGCTTGGCCGCACCACAGGGGAGCTCCTACAATGAGCAGTTCTTC | CASSLAAPQGSSYNEQFF
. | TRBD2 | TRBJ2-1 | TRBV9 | TGTGCCAGCAGCGTCGGACTAGCGGACAACAATGAGCAGTTCTTC | CASSVGLADNNEQFF
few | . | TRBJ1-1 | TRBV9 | TGTGCCAGCAGCGTAAGGTGGAACACTGAAGCTTTCTTT | CASSVRWNTEAFF